One T cell receptor (beta chain) is described in this entry. The sample comes from a study of T cell changes during pregnancy in multiple sclerosis. This CDR3 contains 13 residues. Germline V gives CDR1 MNHEY, CDR2 SMNVEV (reference sequence). Trimming took off 2 bases at V and 7 bases at J, with 12 bases between the two ends. Some clones are missing from TCRdb's copy, which holds only in-frame ones; the method was immunoSEQ multiplex PCR. Among 85,000 to 130,000 clones, 90% to 95% were seen once, and the ten largest hold 0.9%. The receptor was isolated from a female donor with multiple sclerosis, enrolled in a pregnancy study. V gene TRBV27 combines with J gene TRBJ2-7, with D perhaps matching TRBD2 (5 bases). The sample was peripheral blood, taken before pregnancy. The CDR3 here is CASSLQEGREQYF. In DNA form, the CDR3 reads TGTGCCAGCAGTTTACAAGAGGGAAGAGAGCAGTACTTC.